This T cell receptor (beta chain) was obtained from a study of patients and donors after allogeneic stem cell transplantation. This clonotype was seen more than once but under ten times. The CDR3 sequence is 14 residues long. Germline V lookup: CDR1 DFQATT, CDR2 SNEGSKA (reference sequence). V was clipped by 1 base and J by 5 bases, with 11 bases between them. One entry per CDR3 protein results from TCRdb running MiXCR on the RT-PCR reads. In the table there are 37,000 or so distinct CDR3 sequences, under 40% of which are singletons. The chain employs TRBV20-1 and TRBJ2-2; tentatively, D is TRBD2 (5 bases). Material: blood, either unsorted or a sorted T cell fraction (not recorded which). The clonotype originates from a human donor who was either an allogeneic HSCT recipient or a stem cell or donor lymphocyte infusion donor (not recorded which). It is not recorded whose cells these are; they may come from a transplant donor. The CDR3 DNA sequence: TGCAGTGCTAGAGGGCTATCGGGGACCGGGGAGCTGTTTTTT. It is translated as CSARGLSGTGELFF.